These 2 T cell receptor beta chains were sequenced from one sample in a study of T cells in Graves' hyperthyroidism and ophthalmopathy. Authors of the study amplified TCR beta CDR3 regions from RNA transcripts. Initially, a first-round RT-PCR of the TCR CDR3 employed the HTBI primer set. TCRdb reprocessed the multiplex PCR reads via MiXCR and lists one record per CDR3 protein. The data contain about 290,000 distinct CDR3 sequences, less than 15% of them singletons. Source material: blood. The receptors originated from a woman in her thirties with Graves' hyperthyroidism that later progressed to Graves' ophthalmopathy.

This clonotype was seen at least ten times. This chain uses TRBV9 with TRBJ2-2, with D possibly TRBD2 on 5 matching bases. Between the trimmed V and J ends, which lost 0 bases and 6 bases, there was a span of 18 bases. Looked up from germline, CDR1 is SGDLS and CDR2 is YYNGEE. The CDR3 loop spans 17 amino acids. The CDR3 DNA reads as TGTGCCAGCAGCGTAGCGTGGGAGCGGCCCTGGGCCGGGGAGCTGTTTTTT. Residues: CASSVAWERPWAGELFF.

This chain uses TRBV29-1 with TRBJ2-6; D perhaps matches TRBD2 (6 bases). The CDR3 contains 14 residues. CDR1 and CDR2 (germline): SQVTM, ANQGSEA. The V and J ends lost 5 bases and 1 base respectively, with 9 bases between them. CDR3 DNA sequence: TGCAGCGTTCCTGGGGGGTCTGGGGCCAACGTCCTGACTTTC. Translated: CSVPGGSGANVLTF.